This passage covers 3 T cell receptor beta chains from one sample sequenced in a study of graft-versus-host responses after intestinal transplantation. Clones were read by immunoSEQ multiplex PCR, and TCRdb kept only the in-frame ones, dropping some. The sample contains roughly 6,500 clones, 20% to 25% of which appear only once. Sequencing was performed on alloreactive CD4+ T cells from a mixed lymphocyte reaction culture, taken before transplantation. Subset in this sample: CFSE-low proliferating T cells sorted from roughly 6-day pre-transplant mixed lymphocyte reaction (GvH or HvG direction). These TCRs come from a human patient who was an organ donor for intestinal transplantation.

This clone was picked up a small number of times. This sequence joins TRBV10-2 and TRBJ2-2, with D perhaps TRBD1 (5 bases). The germline V gene encodes CDR1 WSHSY and CDR2 SAAADI. The V end was cut by 4 bases, the J end by 0 bases, with 9 bases between. This CDR3 contains 15 residues. The CDR3: CASSGTTANTGELFF. Written as DNA, the CDR3 is TGCGCCAGCAGTGGGACAACCGCGAACACCGGGGAGCTGTTTTTT.

In its sample, this clone was seen a few times. The V and J genes are TRBV6-5 and TRBJ1-1; tentative D call: TRBD1 (6 bases). The V gene's germline CDR1 is MNHEY and CDR2 SVGAGI. Deletions cut 10 bases from V and 2 bases from J, with 14 bases between. This CDR3 has 13 amino acids. The CDR3 loop reads CAISKGHNTEAFF. The CDR3 nucleotides read TGTGCCATCAGCAAGGGACACAACACTGAAGCTTTCTTT.

This clone occurred once. The chain has TRBV28 and TRBJ1-5; D may be TRBD1 (5 bases). The V and J ends lost 3 bases and 6 bases respectively, with 12 bases between them. Germline V CDR1 and CDR2: MDHEN, SYDVKM. This CDR3 region has 14 residues. The CDR3 region has the DNA TGTGCCAGCAGTTTTCTGGGGGTACCTCAGCCCCAGCATTTT. Its translation: CASSFLGVPQPQHF.